A single TCR beta chain is shown here with its context. The antigen is not known. Purity of each sorted population was above 98%. This record comes from a study of beta chain features in type 1 diabetes. Study summary: Patients shared similar age, gender and cell yields with healthy donors. Study-wide findings and caveats: It was among patients, rather than healthy donors, that naive, central memory and Treg TCRB repertoires appeared more similar. TCRB CDR3s from Type 1 diabetes patients were moderately but significantly shorter in all four CD4+ subsets. Researchers could not determine here whether HLA type influences TCRB rearrangement.

Germline V lookup: CDR1 MNHEY, CDR2 SMNVEV (reference sequence). The CDR3 spans 14 residues. The V segment lost 5 bases and the J segment 6 bases; nucleotides outside the gene matches: 7. Isolated RNA was reverse transcribed in full, so expressed TCRB transcripts were sequenced. The method was immunoSEQ multiplex PCR; TCRdb's version includes in-frame clones alone and lacks a portion of them. The sample shows roughly 50,000 clones, over 40% of them seen only once. This receptor was identified in a man aged 25 to 40 with type 1 diabetes. Sequencing used Tregs from blood. This rearrangement joins TRBV27 to TRBJ2-1; 7 bases agree with TRBD2. The CDR3 sequence: CASSPRDYRNEQFF. Written as DNA, the CDR3 is TGTGCCAGCAGTCCCCGGGACTACCGCAATGAGCAGTTCTTC.